The present T cell receptor beta chain was sequenced within a study of OX40 agonist ivuxolimab in advanced cancers. Germline CDR1 SGHKS, CDR2 YYEKEE (reference sequence). Trimming removed 0 bases from V and 6 bases from J, with 9 bases in between. The CDR3 spans 14 residues. The assay was immunoSEQ multiplex PCR, and TCRdb's table has in-frame clones only and misses some. The table shows 60,000 to 85,000 clones, with 85% occurring only once. Sequences were derived from CD4+ or CD8+ T cells sorted from blood, sampled in a trial of the OX40 agonist ivuxolimab. The TCR was taken from an adult with an advanced solid tumor such as melanoma, head and neck, liver or kidney cancer. The J gene is TRBJ2-2, the V gene TRBV5-5, with D tentatively TRBD1 or TRBD2 (5 bases each). The CDR3 protein is CASSLGGVAGELFF. The CDR3 DNA is TGTGCCAGCAGCTTGGGAGGGGTCGCCGGGGAGCTGTTTTTT. Full variable domain (outside the CDR3, taken from reference TRBV5-5 and TRBJ2-2): DAGVTQSPTHLIKTRGQQVTLRCSPISGHKSVSWYQQVLGQGPQFIFQYYEKEERGRGNFPDRFSARQFPNYSSELNVNALLLGDSALYLCASSLGGVAGELFFGEGSRLTVL.